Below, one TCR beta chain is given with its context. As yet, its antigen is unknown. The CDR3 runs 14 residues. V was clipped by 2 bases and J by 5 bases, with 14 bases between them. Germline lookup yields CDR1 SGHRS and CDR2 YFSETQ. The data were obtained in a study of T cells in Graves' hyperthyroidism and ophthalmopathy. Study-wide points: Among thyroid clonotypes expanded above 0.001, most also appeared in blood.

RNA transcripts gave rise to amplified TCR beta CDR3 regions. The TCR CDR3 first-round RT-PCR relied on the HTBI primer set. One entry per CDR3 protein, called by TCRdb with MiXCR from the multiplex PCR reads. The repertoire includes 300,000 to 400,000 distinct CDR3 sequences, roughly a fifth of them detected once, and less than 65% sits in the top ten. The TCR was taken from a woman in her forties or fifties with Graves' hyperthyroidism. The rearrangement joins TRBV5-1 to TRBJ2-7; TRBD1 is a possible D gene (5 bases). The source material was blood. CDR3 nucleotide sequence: TGCGCCAGCAGCTTAGCGACAGCTTCCCACGAGCAGTACTTC. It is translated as CASSLATASHEQYF.